The rows below give T cell receptor beta chains drawn from one sample of a study of T-cell memory formation after mild COVID-19. A single record per CDR3 protein comes from TCRdb applying MiXCR to the 5' RACE reads. The profile shows some 600,000 distinct CDR3 sequences, roughly 17% of them singletons. Material for sequencing was PBMCs or a T cell subset sorted from them (not recorded which). Receptors originate from an adult woman who had mild COVID-19 (a few samples of this study predate the infection). Cell type and time point are not known. CDR3s include the opening cysteine and the closing phenylalanine or tryptophan. D genes are given only for firm matches. Expanded clones are given a class, and other clones once, few, many or no size at all.

>TRBV20-1|TRBD2|TRBJ2-7|.
CSARDRSGSSYEQYF
TGCAGTGCTAGAGATAGGAGCGGGAGTAGCTACGAGCAGTACTTC
>TRBV7-9|.|TRBJ2-1|.
CASSLVRDYNEQFF
TGTGCCAGCAGCTTAGTGAGGGATTACAATGAGCAGTTCTTC
>TRBV12-3/TRBV12-4|TRBD2|TRBJ2-5|few
CASSPIRGGGETQYF
TGTGCCAGCAGTCCCATTCGGGGGGGGGGAGAGACCCAGTACTTC
>TRBV7-2|TRBD2|TRBJ2-3|.
CASSVRAGGSTDTQYF
TGTGCCAGCAGCGTCCGAGCGGGAGGGAGCACAGATACGCAGTATTTT
>TRBV7-6|.|TRBJ1-3|.
CASSPLPGQGLLWGNTIYF
TGTGCCAGCAGCCCCCTCCCCGGGCAGGGTTTGTTGTGGGGAAACACCATATATTTT
>TRBV25-1|.|TRBJ2-7|few
CASSDFGRGISYEQYF
TGTGCCAGCAGTGATTTCGGCAGGGGTATTTCCTACGAGCAGTACTTC
>TRBV12-3/TRBV12-4|TRBD2|TRBJ2-7|.
CASSSAPSGGAYEQYF
TGTGCCAGCAGCTCCGCTCCTAGCGGGGGGGCCTACGAGCAGTACTTC
>TRBV5-1|.|TRBJ1-5|few
CASSAGTGNQPQHF
TGCGCCAGCAGCGCGGGGACGGGGAATCAGCCCCAGCATTTT
>TRBV7-9|.|TRBJ1-5|few
CASSFGTTGPQHF
TGTGCCAGCAGCTTCGGGACTACAGGGCCCCAGCATTTT
>TRBV6-1|.|TRBJ2-3|.
CASSELRGQGTQYF
TGTGCCAGCAGTGAACTGAGAGGCCAAGGTACGCAGTATTTT
>TRBV9|.|TRBJ1-2|few
CASSAGSF
TGTGCCAGCAGCGCCGGTTCCTTC
>TRBV15|.|TRBJ1-1|.
CATSMTQMNTEAFF
TGTGCCACCAGCATGACACAGATGAACACTGAAGCTTTCTTT
>TRBV20-1|.|TRBJ1-1|many
CSATQGVEAFF
TGCAGTGCTACACAGGGAGTTGAAGCTTTCTTT
>TRBV20-1|TRBD1|TRBJ1-2|.
CSATRDRRQANYGYTF
TGCAGTGCCACCCGGGACAGGCGGCAGGCTAACTATGGCTACACCTTC
>TRBV30|.|TRBJ2-3|few
CAWSVSDTQYF
TGTGCCTGGAGTGTGTCGGATACGCAGTATTTT
>TRBV7-9|TRBD1|TRBJ2-7|.
CASSHWDRVYEQYF
TGTGCCAGCAGCCATTGGGACAGGGTGTACGAGCAGTACTTC
>TRBV11-3|.|TRBJ2-7|.
CASSLQNGHEQYF
TGTGCCAGCAGCTTACAAAATGGGCACGAGCAGTACTTC
>TRBV7-9|TRBD2|TRBJ2-3|few
CASSLEDSGRDTDTQYF
TGTGCCAGCAGCTTGGAGGATAGCGGGAGGGATACAGATACGCAGTATTTT
>TRBV30|.|TRBJ2-7|.
CAWSVGQGVNEQYF
TGTGCCTGGAGTGTAGGGCAGGGCGTCAACGAGCAGTACTTC
>TRBV5-5|.|TRBJ1-6|.
CASSLTGMPPLHF
TGTGCCAGCAGCTTGACGGGGATGCCACCCCTCCACTTT
>TRBV6-2/TRBV6-3|TRBD2|TRBJ2-7|.
CASSYTQSRDYYEQYF
TGTGCCAGCAGTTACACACAGAGCCGGGACTACTACGAGCAGTACTTC
>TRBV5-1|.|TRBJ1-5|many
CASSLAPGTNQPQHF
TGCGCCAGCAGCTTGGCACCCGGGACCAATCAGCCCCAGCATTTT
>TRBV20-1|.|TRBJ1-5|.
CSARDRLRQPQHF
TGCAGTGCTAGAGATCGTCTGCGGCAGCCCCAGCATTTT
>TRBV12-3/TRBV12-4|.|TRBJ2-7|few
CASSFVGATYEQYF
TGTGCCAGCAGTTTCGTAGGGGCCACCTACGAGCAGTACTTC
>TRBV7-9|.|TRBJ2-5|.
CASTPPVGQETQYF
TGTGCCAGCACCCCCCCAGTAGGGCAAGAGACCCAGTACTTC
>TRBV7-9|TRBD1|TRBJ2-2|few
CASSSDGQGAGLTGRELFF
TGTGCCAGCAGCTCCGACGGACAGGGTGCGGGGTTAACAGGCCGGGAGCTGTTTTTT
>TRBV4-2|TRBD1|TRBJ1-5|.
CASSHRDRGGRQPQHF
TGTGCCAGCAGCCACCGAGACAGGGGAGGAAGGCAGCCCCAGCATTTT